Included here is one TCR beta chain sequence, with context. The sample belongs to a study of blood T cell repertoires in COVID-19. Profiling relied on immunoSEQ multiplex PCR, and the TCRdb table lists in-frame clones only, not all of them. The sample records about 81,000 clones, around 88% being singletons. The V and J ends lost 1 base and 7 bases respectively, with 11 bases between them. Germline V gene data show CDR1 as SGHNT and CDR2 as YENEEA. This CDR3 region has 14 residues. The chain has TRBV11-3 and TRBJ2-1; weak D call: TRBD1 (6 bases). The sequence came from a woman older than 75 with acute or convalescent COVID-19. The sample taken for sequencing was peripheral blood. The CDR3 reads CASSLGVQGNEQFF. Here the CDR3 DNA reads TGTGCCAGCAGCTTAGGGGTCCAGGGGAATGAGCAGTTCTTC.